This T cell receptor beta chain is from a study of neurological immune-mediated disorders. Findings and caveats of the study: The highest TCR clonal expansion occurred in HTLV-1-associated myelopathy; multiple sclerosis fell below healthy controls.

This clonotype was picked up many times. Its specificity is unknown. CDR1 DFQATT and CDR2 SNEGSKA come from the germline V gene (reference sequence). There are 15 residues in the CDR3. The V gene end was trimmed by 1 base and the J gene end by 5 bases; junction bases not matched to a gene: 8. 2 million PBMCs stored at -80 C were the source of the unsorted libraries. It was by 5'RACE with 10-nucleotide random UMIs that the cDNA was made. In each sequencing run, over 170 million TCR-beta sequences were generated from 15-18 subjects. A single record per CDR3 protein comes from TCRdb applying MiXCR to the 5' RACE reads. The table has roughly 50,000 distinct CDR3 sequences, 10% seen once.

The sequenced material came from PBMCs. The origin of this receptor is a man between 70 and 80 years old with HTLV-1-associated myelopathy (HAM/TSP). The genes are TRBV20-1 and TRBJ2-7, with TRBD2 matching over 10 bases. In DNA, the CDR3 is TGCAGTGCTAGAGCCCCTAGCGGGAGCCCCCACGAGCAGTACTTC. It encodes CSARAPSGSPHEQYF.